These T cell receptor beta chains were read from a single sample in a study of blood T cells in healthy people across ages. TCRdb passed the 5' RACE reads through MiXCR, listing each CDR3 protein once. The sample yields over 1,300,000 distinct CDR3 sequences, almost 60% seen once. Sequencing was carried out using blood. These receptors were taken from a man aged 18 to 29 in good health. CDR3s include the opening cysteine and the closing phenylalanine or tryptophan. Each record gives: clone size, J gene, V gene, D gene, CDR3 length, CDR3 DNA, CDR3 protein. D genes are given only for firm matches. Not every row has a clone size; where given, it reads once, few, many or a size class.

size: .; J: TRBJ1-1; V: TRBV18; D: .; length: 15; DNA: TGTGCCAGCTCCCTTAAGGGACGGGAGAACACTGAAGCTTTCTTT; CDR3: CASSLKGRENTEAFF
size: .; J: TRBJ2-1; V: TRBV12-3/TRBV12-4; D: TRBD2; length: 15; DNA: TGTGCCAGCAGGCCGGGACTAGCGACGGGCAATGAGCAGTTCTTC; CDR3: CASRPGLATGNEQFF
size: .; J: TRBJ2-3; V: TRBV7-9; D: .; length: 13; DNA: TGTGCCAGCAGCTTGCCGACCGCCTATACGCAGTATTTT; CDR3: CASSLPTAYTQYF
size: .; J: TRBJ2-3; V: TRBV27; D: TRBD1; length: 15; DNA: TGTGCCAGCAGTTGGCCGGGACAGGGCGTCGATACGCAGTATTTT; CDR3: CASSWPGQGVDTQYF
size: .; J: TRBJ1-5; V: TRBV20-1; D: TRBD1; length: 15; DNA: TGCAGTGCTAGGGGAGTCACAGGGGGCGATCAGCCCCAGCATTTT; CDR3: CSARGVTGGDQPQHF
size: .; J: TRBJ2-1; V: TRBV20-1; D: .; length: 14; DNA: TGCAGTGCTAGTCGCCAGGGTTCATGGTATGAGCAGTTCTTC; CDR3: CSASRQGSWYEQFF
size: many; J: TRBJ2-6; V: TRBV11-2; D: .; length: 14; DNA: TGTGCCAGCAGCTTAGATCCAGGGGCCAACGTCCTGACTTTC; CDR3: CASSLDPGANVLTF
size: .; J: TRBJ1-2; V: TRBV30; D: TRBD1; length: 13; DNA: TGTGCCTGGAACTTCCAGGGGGGGACTGGCTACACCTTC; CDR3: CAWNFQGGTGYTF
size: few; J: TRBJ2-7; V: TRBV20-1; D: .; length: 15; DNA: TGCAGTGCTAGAGATTACAGGGCTAGCTCCTACGAGCAGTACTTC; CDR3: CSARDYRASSYEQYF
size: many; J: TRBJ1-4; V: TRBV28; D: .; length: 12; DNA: TGTGCCAGCACCCAGGGTAATGAAAAACTGTTTTTT; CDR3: CASTQGNEKLFF
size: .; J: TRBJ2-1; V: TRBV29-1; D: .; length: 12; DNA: TGCAGCGTTGTGCAGGGTTTGGATGAGCAGTTCTTC; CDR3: CSVVQGLDEQFF
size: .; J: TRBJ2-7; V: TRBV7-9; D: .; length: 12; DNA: TGTGCCAGCACCGACCATAAGTCCGAGCAGTACTTC; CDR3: CASTDHKSEQYF
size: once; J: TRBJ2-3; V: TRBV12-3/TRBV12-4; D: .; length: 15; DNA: TGTGCCAGCAGTCAAGTCGACGGGTACACAGATACGCAGTATTTT; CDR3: CASSQVDGYTDTQYF
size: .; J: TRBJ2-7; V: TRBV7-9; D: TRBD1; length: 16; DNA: TGTGCCAGCAGCTCCACTGTACAGGGGGCCATCTCCAAGCAGTACTTC; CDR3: CASSSTVQGAISKQYF
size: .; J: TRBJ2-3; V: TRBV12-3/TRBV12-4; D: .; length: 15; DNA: TGTGCCAGCAGTTACCGGGACAAGGAGGCAGATACGCAGTATTTT; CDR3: CASSYRDKEADTQYF
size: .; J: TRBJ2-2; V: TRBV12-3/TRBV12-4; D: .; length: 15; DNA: TGTGCCAGCAGTTTAATCCCACTGAACACCGGGGAGCTGTTTTTT; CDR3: CASSLIPLNTGELFF
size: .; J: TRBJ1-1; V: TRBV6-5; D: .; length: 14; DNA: TGTGCCACCACAATGGGGGTCATGAACACTGAAGCTTTCTTT; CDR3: CATTMGVMNTEAFF
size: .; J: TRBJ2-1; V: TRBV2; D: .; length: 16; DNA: TGTGCCAGCAGTGATATGGACAGCTCAACAGTAGATGAGCAGTTCTTC; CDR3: CASSDMDSSTVDEQFF
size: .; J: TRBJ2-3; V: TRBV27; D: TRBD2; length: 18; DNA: TGTGCCAGCAGTTTCTCCACCCCGGGACTAGCGAACACAGATGCGCAGTATTTT; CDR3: CASSFSTPGLANTDAQYF
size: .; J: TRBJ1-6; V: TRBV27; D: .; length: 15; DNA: TGTGCCAGCAGTTTAGCGGCAGGCCAACTTAAGCCCCTCCACTTT; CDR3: CASSLAAGQLKPLHF
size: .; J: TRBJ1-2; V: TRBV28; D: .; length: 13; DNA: TGTGCCACCCTCTCCGGCCCTAACTATGGCTACACCTTC; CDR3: CATLSGPNYGYTF
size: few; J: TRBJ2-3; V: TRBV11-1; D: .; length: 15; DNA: TGTGCCAGCAGCTTATTGGAGAATTCAGCAGATACGCAGTATTTT; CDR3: CASSLLENSADTQYF
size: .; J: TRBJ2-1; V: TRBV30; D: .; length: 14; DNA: TGTGCCTGGAGTCGACAAAGGGGGGCAGGGGGGGAGTTCTTC; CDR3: CAWSRQRGAGGEFF
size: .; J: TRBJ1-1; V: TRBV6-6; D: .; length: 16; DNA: TGTGCCAGCAGTGCCATTGTGGGGGAGGGTGTCACTGAAGCTTTCTTT; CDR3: CASSAIVGEGVTEAFF
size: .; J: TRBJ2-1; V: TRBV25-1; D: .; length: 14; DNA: TGTGCCAGCAGTTTCCCGGGACCTGGGGCTGAGCAGTTCTTC; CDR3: CASSFPGPGAEQFF
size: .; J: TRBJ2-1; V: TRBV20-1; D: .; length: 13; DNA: TGCAGTGCTAGAGAAAGGGCCCAGCGGGAGCAGTTCTTC; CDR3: CSARERAQREQFF
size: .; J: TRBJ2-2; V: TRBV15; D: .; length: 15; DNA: TGTGCCACCAGGACGGGAGAGATCAGCACCGGGGAGCTGTTTTTT; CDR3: CATRTGEISTGELFF
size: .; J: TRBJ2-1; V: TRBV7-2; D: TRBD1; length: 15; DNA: TGTGCCAGCAGCTTAGAAGGGGGCCTCTACAATGAGCAGTTCTTC; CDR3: CASSLEGGLYNEQFF
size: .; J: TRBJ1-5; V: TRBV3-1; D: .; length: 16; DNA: TGTGCCAGCAGCCAACAGGGGCCCTATAGCAATCAGCCCCAGCATTTT; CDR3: CASSQQGPYSNQPQHF
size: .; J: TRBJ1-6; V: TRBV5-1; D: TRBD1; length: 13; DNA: TGCGCCAGCAGGACAGGGTATGGGTCACCCCTCCACTTT; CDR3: CASRTGYGSPLHF
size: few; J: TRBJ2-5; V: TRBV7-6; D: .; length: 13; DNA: TGTGCCAGCGGTAGGGGTACCCAAGAGACCCAGTACTTC; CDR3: CASGRGTQETQYF
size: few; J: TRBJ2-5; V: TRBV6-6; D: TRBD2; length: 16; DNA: TGTGCCAGCACCGACCGGACTAGCGGGAGAAACAATGAGCAGTACTTC; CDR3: CASTDRTSGRNNEQYF